The next 16 T cell receptor beta chains were all read from a single sample in a study of blood T cells in healthy people across ages. Combining a sample-barcoded 5' primer with a J-beta primer mix, a second PCR ran for about 7 to 11 cycles. One entry per CDR3 protein results from TCRdb running MiXCR on the 5' RACE reads. This sample carries about 690,000 distinct CDR3 sequences, less than 45% of them seen once, and the ten largest clones take approximately 29%. The sequenced sample was blood. Source of these receptors: a man older than 75 in good health.

The rearrangement links TRBV10-3 to TRBJ1-2, with D unresolved. Germline assignment: CDR1 ENHRY and CDR2 SYGVKD. Trimming removed 2 bases at V and 3 bases at J, with 10 bases between. This CDR3 region has 14 residues. The CDR3 DNA reads TGTGCCATCAGTGAGGGGGAGGGAGACTATGGCTACACCTTC. Its translation: CAISEGEGDYGYTF.

The genes are TRBV27 and TRBJ2-5; no clear D. This CDR3 comprises 13 residues. Between the trimmed V and J ends, which lost 4 bases and 2 bases, there was a span of 8 bases. CDR1 and CDR2 from the germline V gene are MNHEY and SMNVEV (reference sequence). CDR3 residues: CASSSLDQETQYF. CDR3 nucleotide sequence: TGTGCCAGCAGTTCGCTTGATCAAGAGACCCAGTACTTC.

This clonotype was seen a handful of times. CDR3 DNA sequence: TGCGCCAGCAGCGGGGGAGGCAGGAGCCTAAACGGCTACACCTTC. Translated: CASSGGGRSLNGYTF. The chain recombines TRBV5-1 with TRBJ1-2; TRBD1 is a possible D gene (5 bases). The V gene lost 4 bases and the J gene lost 8 bases, with 21 bases spanning the gap. CDR1 is SGHRS and CDR2 is YFSETQ in the germline V gene. The CDR3 covers 15 residues.

In this sample, this clonotype turned up a few times. V usage is TRBV7-2 and J usage is TRBJ1-4; D call uncertain. The CDR3 totals 15 residues. Deletions cut 5 bases from V and 7 bases from J, with 17 bases between. CDR1 and CDR2 (germline): SGHTA, FQGNSA. The CDR3 nucleotides are TGTGCCAGCAGCCCCCGGTCCATCGGAAGTGAAAAACTGTTTTTT. Its protein is CASSPRSIGSEKLFF.

This rearrangement joins TRBV18 to TRBJ2-4; a weak D match, TRBD1 (5 bases). Trimming left V 3 bases short and J 3 bases short, with 12 bases between. The CDR3 extends over 15 amino acids. Per the germline V gene, CDR1 is KGHSH and CDR2 is LQKENI. The CDR3 is CASSPLERGKNIQYF. CDR3 DNA: TGTGCCAGCTCACCGTTGGAAAGGGGCAAAAACATTCAGTACTTC.

In this sample, this clonotype turned up a few times. The CDR3 loop is CASSLGTQEVYEQYF. The CDR3 DNA reads as TGTGCCAGCAGCTTAGGGACTCAGGAGGTGTACGAGCAGTACTTC. This chain uses TRBV7-8 with TRBJ2-7, with TRBD2 as a possible D gene (5 bases). The CDR3 has 15 residues. Germline V lookup: CDR1 SGHVS, CDR2 FQNEAQ. V was clipped by 1 base and J by 4 bases, with 14 bases between them.

This chain joins TRBV5-6 and TRBJ1-2; the D gene is possibly TRBD1 (5 bases). The ends were cut back, 3 bases at V and 5 bases at J, with 14 bases in the middle. The V gene's germline CDR1 is SGHDT and CDR2 YYEEEE. The CDR3 spans 14 residues. DNA for the CDR3: TGTGCCAGCAGCTCTAGGGGCGCCTCTTATGGCTACACCTTC. Residues: CASSSRGASYGYTF. Drawing the rest from reference TRBV5-6 and TRBJ1-2, the complete variable domain is DAGVTQSPTHLIKTRGQQVTLRCSPKSGHDTVSWYQQALGQGPQFIFQYYEEEERQRGNFPDRFSGHQFPNYSSELNVNALLLGDSALYLCASSSRGASYGYTFGSGTRLTVV.

This chain joins TRBV28 and TRBJ2-1; TRBD1 matches at 9 bases. The CDR3 extends over 17 amino acids. CDR1 MDHEN and CDR2 SYDVKM come from the germline V gene. V gave up 0 bases and J gave up 7 bases; unmatched junction bases: 10. The CDR3 here is CASSLWGTGQVQNEQFF. The CDR3 DNA is TGTGCCAGCAGTTTATGGGGGACAGGGCAGGTCCAAAATGAGCAGTTCTTC.

In this sample, this clonotype turned up a few times. DNA of the CDR3: TGTGCCAGCAGCCAAGATCATGGGGTTTACAATGAGCAGTTCTTC. Translating gives CASSQDHGVYNEQFF. The V gene is TRBV4-2, the J gene TRBJ2-1; D not resolved. This CDR3 contains 15 residues. Germline CDR1 reads LGHNA; CDR2 reads YNFKEQ. V shed 0 bases and J shed 4 bases, with 10 bases lying between them.

The V call is TRBV7-8, the J call TRBJ2-7; 10 bases are a match to TRBD2. The better agreement between TRBJ2-5 and the DNA end casts doubt on the J call. Germline lookup yields CDR1 SGHVS and CDR2 FQNEAQ. The CDR3 length is 17 residues. The CDR3 loop reads CASSLDLAGGWEETQYF. For the CDR3, the DNA is TGTGCCAGCAGCTTAGATTTAGCGGGGGGATGGGAAGAGACCCAGTACTTC.

The chain has TRBV6-6 and TRBJ1-1, with TRBD1 matching over 9 bases. Trimming cost V 5 bases and J 2 bases; bases outside gene matches: 9. This CDR3 has 16 amino acids. Germline V gene data show CDR1 as MNHNY and CDR2 as SVGAGI (reference sequence). Here the CDR3 DNA reads TGTGCCAGCAGTGGACATACAGGGGGCCCCAACACTGAAGCTTTCTTT. Its translation: CASSGHTGGPNTEAFF.

This clonotype appeared many times. The chain employs TRBV20-1 and TRBJ2-3; TRBD1 matches 8 bases. The CDR3 covers 13 residues. The ends lost 4 bases at V and 3 bases at J; junction bases unmatched: 3. Germline CDR1 DFQATT, CDR2 SNEGSKA (reference sequence). CDR3 coding DNA: TGCAGTGCTACAGGGGGCGAAACAGATACGCAGTATTTT. This translates into CSATGGETDTQYF.

Points on this clonotype: A read error may explain this, as a much larger clone is one base away. The V and J genes are TRBV5-1 and TRBJ2-5; 9 bases are shared with TRBD1. After removal of 4 bases from V and 5 bases from J, the junction contained 9 bases not matched to a gene. Per germline, CDR1 SGHRS and CDR2 YFSETQ. This CDR3 contains 15 residues. The CDR3 sequence: CASSPAGQGSETQYF. For the CDR3, the DNA is TGCGCCAGCAGCCCCGCGGGACAGGGAAGCGAGACCCAGTACTTC.

The rearrangement links TRBV18 to TRBJ1-1; possible D gene TRBD1, 5 bases. Trimming took off 3 bases at V and 0 bases at J, with 11 bases between the two ends. The CDR3 is 15 amino acids. Per the germline V gene, CDR1 is KGHSH and CDR2 is LQKENI. The CDR3 spells CASSPLTDMNTEAFF. CDR3 nucleotide sequence: TGTGCCAGCTCACCCCTTACGGACATGAACACTGAAGCTTTCTTT.

This clonotype has more than one count but fewer than ten. J is TRBJ2-7 and V is TRBV7-2; D remains unclear. The CDR3 has 12 amino acids. The germline gives CDR1 SGHTA, CDR2 FQGNSA. Trimming cost V 4 bases and J 5 bases, with 9 bases left between them. This CDR3 reads CASSSLGNEQYF. For the CDR3, the DNA is TGTGCCAGCAGCTCCCTGGGGAACGAGCAGTACTTC.

This clonotype occurred a few times. The chain links TRBV21-1 to TRBJ2-7. TRBV21-1 is a pseudogene segment. The CDR3 extends over 15 amino acids. The DNA for the CDR3 is TGTGCCAGCAGCAAACAAAGCTTCTTGTCCTACGAGCAGTACTTC. It codes for CASSKQSFLSYEQYF.